The 7 T cell receptor beta chains below all came from one sample that was sequenced in a study of T cell repertoires in cytomegalovirus infection. One entry per CDR3 protein, called by TCRdb with MiXCR from the reads. The sample holds roughly 500,000 distinct CDR3 sequences, 16% seen once. The sequenced material came from CD8+ T cells from PBMCs. The source is a human donor in good health (CMV status not recorded). Some clones in this sample may be carry-over from other donors' samples.

This clonotype was counted at least ten times. The rearrangement links TRBV11-2 to TRBJ1-1; D is perhaps TRBD1 (5 bases). The germline gives CDR1 SGHAT, CDR2 FQNNGV. Deletions cut 2 bases from V and 1 base from J, with 20 bases between. The CDR3 loop spans 18 amino acids. The CDR3 reads CASSLWLMGGQTNTEAFF. CDR3 nucleotide sequence: TGTGCCAGCAGCTTATGGCTTATGGGCGGACAAACGAACACTGAAGCTTTCTTT. The full variable domain, rest sourced from reference TRBV11-2 and TRBJ1-1, is EAGVAQSPRYKIIEKRQSVAFWCNPISGHATLYWYQQILGQGPKLLIQFQNNGVVDDSQLPKDRFSAERLKGVDSTLKIQPAKLEDSAVYLCASSLWLMGGQTNTEAFFGQGTRLTVV.

This chain joins TRBV7-3 and TRBJ2-3, with 12 bases that match TRBD1. The V gene's germline CDR1 is SGHTA and CDR2 FQGTGA. There are 17 residues in the CDR3. J lost 1 base, V lost 5 bases, and 7 bases had no gene match. CDR3 DNA sequence: TGTGCCAGCAGCCTTACGGGACAGGGGGCTCGCACAGATACGCAGTATTTT. Its translation: CASSLTGQGARTDTQYF.

The J gene is TRBJ1-6, the V gene TRBV6-2 or TRBV6-3, with TRBD1 identical over 8 bases. The trim removed 8 bases at V and 3 bases at J, leaving 6 bases unmatched. This CDR3 has 15 residues. CDR1 MNHEY and CDR2 SVGEGT come from the germline V gene. The CDR3 bases are TGTGCCAGCCTCCAAGACAGGGGCTATAATTCACCCCTCCACTTT. Translated: CASLQDRGYNSPLHF.

The chain carries TRBV12-3 or TRBV12-4 and TRBJ2-1; D tentatively reads TRBD1 or TRBD2 (5 bases each). CDR3 length: 20 amino acids. Trimming stripped 6 bases from V and 15 bases from J, with 42 bases between. CDR3 coding DNA: TGTGCCAGCAGCTCCCTAAGCCTACTTGGGGGAGAAAGGTACTACAATGATCTGTTCTTC. Translating it yields CASSSLSLLGGERYYNDLFF.

This clonotype appeared many times. J is TRBJ2-7 and V is TRBV6-1, with D perhaps TRBD1 or TRBD2 (5 bases each). This CDR3 contains 14 residues. V was pared by 7 bases and J by 2 bases, with 15 bases between. In germline, CDR1 is MNHNS, CDR2 SASEGT. DNA for the CDR3: TGTGCCAGCACTATGGGACCGAACACCTACGAGCAGTACTTC. Translated: CASTMGPNTYEQYF.

Note on this clonotype: This may be a read error, as it is one base from a much larger clone. The V and J genes are TRBV5-4 and TRBJ1-2; D might be TRBD1 (6 bases). Germline assignment: CDR1 SGHNT and CDR2 YYREEE (reference sequence). The CDR3 totals 20 residues. V lost 1 base and J lost 10, with 35 bases in between. CDR3: CASSLSPRPSKPTGKGVYTF. DNA for the CDR3: TGTGCCAGCAGCTTGTCCCCACGACCCTCAAAGCCTACAGGGAAGGGTGTCTACACCTTC.

This clonotype was counted a few times. The V and J genes are TRBV27 and TRBJ2-7, with TRBD2 matching over 13 bases. Looked up from germline, CDR1 is MNHEY and CDR2 is SMNVEV (reference sequence). Trimming removed 4 bases from V and 8 bases from J; junction bases left unmatched: 2. The CDR3 length is 13 residues. The CDR3 coding sequence is TGTGCCAGCAGTTCGGGACTAGCGGGGCAGCAGTACTTC. It translates to CASSSGLAGQQYF.